Below are 15 T cell receptor beta chains sequenced from a single sample in a study of T cells in Graves' hyperthyroidism and ophthalmopathy. RNA transcripts were the template for amplifying TCR beta CDR3 regions. HTBI primers were employed in a first-round RT-PCR of the TCR CDR3. TCRdb re-called the multiplex PCR reads through MiXCR, storing one row per CDR3 protein. This sample yields under 600,000 distinct CDR3 sequences, of which 15% to 20% are seen a single time; roughly 3.5% belongs to the top ten. The source material was blood. All receptors come from a woman aged 40 to 50 with Graves' ophthalmopathy.

This clonotype showed up many times. CDR3 in amino acids: CASSPYPSGIYNEQFF. DNA for the CDR3: TGTGCCAGCAGTCCCTACCCTAGCGGGATTTACAATGAGCAGTTCTTC. This chain joins TRBV6-1 and TRBJ2-1, with TRBD2 identical over 9 bases. After removal of 5 bases from V and 4 bases from J, the junction contained 9 bases not matched to a gene. Germline CDR1 MNHNS, CDR2 SASEGT. This CDR3 has 16 residues.

This clonotype has a count of ten or more. The V gene is TRBV12-3 or TRBV12-4, the J gene TRBJ1-1, with 7 bases identical to TRBD1. The CDR3 extends over 12 amino acids. The J segment lost 7 bases and the V segment lost 4 bases, leaving 3 bases of the junction unmatched. The CDR3 protein is CASSYRGHEAFF. The CDR3 nucleotides read TGTGCCAGCAGTTACAGGGGCCATGAAGCTTTCTTT.

This clonotype was found many times. The rearrangement uses TRBV6-2 or TRBV6-3 and TRBJ2-1, with TRBD2 matching 10 bases. V was clipped by 2 bases and J by 9 bases; unmatched bases: 10. The CDR3 contains 16 residues. The germline CDR1 and CDR2 sequences are MNHEY and SVGEGT. The CDR3 DNA sequence: TGTGCCAGCAGTTACCCTGGACTAGCGGCTACAACTGAGCAGTTCTTC. It encodes CASSYPGLAATTEQFF.

This clonotype was found many times. The CDR3 is CASSQVRRTEAFF. The CDR3 coding sequence is TGTGCCAGCAGCCAAGTACGGAGAACTGAAGCTTTCTTT. The V call is TRBV3-1, the J call TRBJ1-1; D remains unclear. Germline V gene sequence: CDR1 LGHDT, CDR2 YNNKEL (reference sequence). Trimming left V 1 base short and J 5 bases short, with 8 bases between. CDR3 size: 13 residues. The full variable domain, in which reference TRBV3-1 and TRBJ1-1 provide the parts outside the CDR3, is DTAVSQTPKYLVTQMGNDKSIKCEQNLGHDTMYWYKQDSKKFLKIMFSYNNKELIINETVPNRFSPKSPDKAHLNLHINSLELGDSAVYFCASSQVRRTEAFFGQGTRLTVV.

This clonotype has more than one count but fewer than ten. The DNA of the CDR3 is TGTGCCAGCACCAGGGAAGTTCTGATCACAGATACGCAGTATTTT. It specifies CASTREVLITDTQYF. V and J are TRBV28 and TRBJ2-3; a weak D match, TRBD1 (5 bases). CDR1 is MDHEN and CDR2 is SYDVKM in the germline V gene. This CDR3 has 15 residues. The V end was cut by 7 bases, the J end by 2 bases, with 16 bases between.

This clonotype has only a few counts. V and J are TRBV20-1 and TRBJ2-7; possible D gene TRBD1, 6 bases. This CDR3 region has 12 residues. The V end lost 6 bases, the J end lost 0 bases, and 9 bases lay between the germline ends. Germline CDR1 is DFQATT and CDR2 is SNEGSKA (reference sequence). The CDR3 DNA sequence: TGCAGTGCCCAGGGGTACTCCTACGAGCAGTACTTC. Protein sequence: CSAQGYSYEQYF.

In DNA, the CDR3 is TGTGCCTGGGAACTCGGGACTAGCGGGAAGGGCATTCAGTACTTC. It yields the protein CAWELGTSGKGIQYF. This chain connects TRBV30 to TRBJ2-4, with TRBD2 matching over 13 bases. This CDR3 region has 15 residues. CDR1 is GTSNPN and CDR2 is SVGIG in the germline V gene (reference sequence). V shed 5 bases, J shed 9 bases, and the junction held 10 bases outside the gene matches.

This clonotype was detected a few times. V and J are TRBV11-2 and TRBJ1-3; TRBD1 is a possible D gene (5 bases). V dropped 4 bases and J dropped 0 bases, with 13 bases sitting between them. This CDR3 is 16 amino acids long. Per germline, CDR1 SGHAT and CDR2 FQNNGV. Written as DNA, the CDR3 is TGTGCCAGCAGCTCCTGGGGCCGAGTCTCTGGAAACACCATATATTTT. Its translation is CASSSWGRVSGNTIYF.

This clonotype was counted at least ten times. This chain connects TRBV28 to TRBJ1-5, with D unclear. The germline V gene encodes CDR1 MDHEN and CDR2 SYDVKM. Trimming shortened V by 4 bases and J by 4 bases, and 14 bases separated the two germline ends. The CDR3 consists of 15 residues. The CDR3 coding sequence is TGTGCCAGCAGTTATTCGCTCTCCGAAAATCAGCCCCAGCATTTT. Protein: CASSYSLSENQPQHF.

In its sample, this clonotype was seen many times. The chain employs TRBV2 and TRBJ1-5, with 8 positions matching TRBD1. CDR1 is SNHLY and CDR2 is FYNNEI in the germline V gene. CDR3 size: 17 residues. The V and J ends lost 6 bases and 0 bases, in that order; junction bases with no gene match: 10. The CDR3 spells CASRTRGRGDSNQPQHF. CDR3 nucleotides: TGTGCCAGCAGGACCAGGGGGCGCGGGGATAGCAATCAGCCCCAGCATTTT.

This clonotype was found many times. The chain recombines TRBV11-2 with TRBJ1-5; D remains ambiguous. This CDR3 is 14 amino acids long. Germline V CDR1 and CDR2: SGHAT, FQNNGV. V lost 6 bases and J 0 bases, leaving 9 bases between the germline ends. Written as DNA, the CDR3 is TGTGCCAGCAGTCCCGGCTATAGCAATCAGCCCCAGCATTTT. Protein: CASSPGYSNQPQHF.

The sample holds a few counts of this clonotype. This chain uses TRBV30 with TRBJ1-6; the match to TRBD1 covers 7 bases. V shed 0 bases and J 7 bases; nucleotides not matched to a gene: 6. The CDR3 has 15 amino acids. Germline lookup yields CDR1 GTSNPN and CDR2 SVGIG (reference sequence). CDR3 in amino acids: CAWSVGTATNSPLHF. The CDR3 DNA reads as TGTGCCTGGAGTGTTGGGACAGCCACGAATTCACCCCTCCACTTT.

This clonotype was seen at least ten times. The V and J genes are TRBV28 and TRBJ1-5; TRBD1 might be the D (6 bases). Trimming removed 3 bases at V and 2 bases at J, with 14 bases between. Per the germline V gene, CDR1 is MDHEN and CDR2 is SYDVKM. The CDR3 is made up of 16 amino acids. The CDR3 sequence is CASSLDQGMGNQPQHF. Here the CDR3 DNA reads TGTGCCAGCAGTTTGGACCAGGGGATGGGCAATCAGCCCCAGCATTTT.

This clonotype came up a few times. The J gene is TRBJ2-3, the V gene TRBV5-1; D gene uncertain. The V and J ends lost 5 bases and 2 bases respectively, with 12 bases between them. The CDR3 contains 14 residues. Germline V gives CDR1 SGHRS, CDR2 YFSETQ. This chain's CDR3 is CASRTTQHTDTQYF. In nucleotides, the CDR3 is TGCGCCAGCAGAACGACTCAACACACAGATACGCAGTATTTT. The full variable domain, completed using reference TRBV5-1 and TRBJ2-3, is KAGVTQTPRYLIKTRGQQVTLSCSPISGHRSVSWYQQTPGQGLQFLFEYFSETQRNKGNFPGRFSGRQFSNSRSEMNVSTLELGDSALYLCASRTTQHTDTQYFGPGTRLTVL.

J is TRBJ1-6 and V is TRBV4-1; no reliable D call. CDR3 length equals 16 residues. In germline, CDR1 is MGHRA, CDR2 YSYEKL. V was clipped by 3 bases and J by 4 bases, with 13 bases between them. DNA for the CDR3: TGCGCCAGCAGCCATCCGACCCAAACTTATAATTCACCCCTCCACTTT. Its translation: CASSHPTQTYNSPLHF.